This T cell receptor beta chain appears in the sequencing data of a study of blood T cell repertoires in COVID-19. Only in-frame clones appear in the TCRdb table, and some are missing; sequencing was by immunoSEQ multiplex PCR. The table includes some 13,000 clones, about 83% detected once. The receptor was isolated from a man in his forties with active or convalescent COVID-19. The sequenced sample consisted of peripheral blood.

CDR3 in amino acids: CASSPFSGELFF. CDR3 DNA sequence: TGTGCCAGCTCACCATTCTCCGGGGAGCTGTTTTTT. The chain links TRBV18 to TRBJ2-2; D is unresolved. Trimming stripped 2 bases from V and 6 bases from J, with 4 bases between. In germline, CDR1 is KGHSH, CDR2 LQKENI. The CDR3 is 12 amino acids.